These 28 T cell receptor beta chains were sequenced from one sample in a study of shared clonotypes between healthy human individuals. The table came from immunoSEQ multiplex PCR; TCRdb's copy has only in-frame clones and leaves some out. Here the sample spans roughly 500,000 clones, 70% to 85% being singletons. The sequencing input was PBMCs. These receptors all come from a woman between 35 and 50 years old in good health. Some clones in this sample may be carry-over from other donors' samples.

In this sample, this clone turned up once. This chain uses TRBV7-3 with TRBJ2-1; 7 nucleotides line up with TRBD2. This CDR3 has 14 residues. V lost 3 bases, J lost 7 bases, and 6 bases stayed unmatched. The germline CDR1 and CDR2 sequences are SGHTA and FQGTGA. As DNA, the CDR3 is TGTGCCAGCAGCTTGGCGGGAGTGGCAAATGAGCAGTTCTTC. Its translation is CASSLAGVANEQFF.

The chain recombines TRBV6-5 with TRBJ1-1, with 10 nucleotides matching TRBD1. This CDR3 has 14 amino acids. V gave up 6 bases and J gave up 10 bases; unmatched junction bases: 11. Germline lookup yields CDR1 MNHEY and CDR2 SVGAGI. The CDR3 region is CASRPTGGLPRAFF. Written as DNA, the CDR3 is TGTGCCAGCAGGCCGACAGGGGGCCTTCCACGAGCTTTCTTT.

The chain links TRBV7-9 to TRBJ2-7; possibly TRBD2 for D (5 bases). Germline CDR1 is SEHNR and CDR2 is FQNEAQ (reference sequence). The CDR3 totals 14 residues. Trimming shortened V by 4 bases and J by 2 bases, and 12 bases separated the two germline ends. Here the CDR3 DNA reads TGTGCCAGCAGCTCGTCCGGGAACCCCTACGAGCAGTACTTC. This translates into CASSSSGNPYEQYF.

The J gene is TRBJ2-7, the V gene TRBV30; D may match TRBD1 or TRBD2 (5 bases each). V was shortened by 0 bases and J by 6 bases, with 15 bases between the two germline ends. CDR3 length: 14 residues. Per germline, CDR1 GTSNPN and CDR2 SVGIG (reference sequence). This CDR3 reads CAWSVLRARGEQYF. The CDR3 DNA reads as TGTGCCTGGAGTGTACTCAGGGCGAGGGGCGAGCAGTACTTC.

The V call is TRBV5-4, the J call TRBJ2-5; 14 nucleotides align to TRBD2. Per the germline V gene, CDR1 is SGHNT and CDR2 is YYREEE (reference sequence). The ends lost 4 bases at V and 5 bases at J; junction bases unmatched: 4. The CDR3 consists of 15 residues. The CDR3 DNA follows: TGTGCCAGCAGCCAGGGACTAGCGGGAGAGGAGACCCAGTACTTC. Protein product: CASSQGLAGEETQYF.

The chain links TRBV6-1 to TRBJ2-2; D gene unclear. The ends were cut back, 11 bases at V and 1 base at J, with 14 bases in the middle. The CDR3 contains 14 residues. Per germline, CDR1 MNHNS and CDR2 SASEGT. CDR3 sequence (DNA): TGTGCCTCCTCTCCGGCAAGGAACACCGGGGAGCTGTTTTTT. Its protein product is CASSPARNTGELFF.

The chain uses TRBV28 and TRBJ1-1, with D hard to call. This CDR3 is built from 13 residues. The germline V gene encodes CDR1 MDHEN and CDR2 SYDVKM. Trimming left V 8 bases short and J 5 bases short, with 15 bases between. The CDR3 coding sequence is TGTGCCAGCTTGGAGGGAAGTAGGACTGAAGCTTTCTTT. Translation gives CASLEGSRTEAFF. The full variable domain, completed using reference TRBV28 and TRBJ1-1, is DVKVTQSSRYLVKRTGEKVFLECVQDMDHENMFWYRQDPGLGLRLIYFSYDVKMKEKGDIPEGYSVSREKKERFSLILESASTNQTSMYLCASLEGSRTEAFFGQGTRLTVV.

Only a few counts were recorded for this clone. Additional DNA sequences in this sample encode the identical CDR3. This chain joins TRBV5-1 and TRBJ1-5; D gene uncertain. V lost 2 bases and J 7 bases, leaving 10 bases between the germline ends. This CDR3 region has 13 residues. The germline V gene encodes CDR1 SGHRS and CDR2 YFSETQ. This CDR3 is CASSFGVDQPQHF. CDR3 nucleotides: TGCGCCAGCAGCTTCGGGGTTGACCAGCCCCAGCATTTT.

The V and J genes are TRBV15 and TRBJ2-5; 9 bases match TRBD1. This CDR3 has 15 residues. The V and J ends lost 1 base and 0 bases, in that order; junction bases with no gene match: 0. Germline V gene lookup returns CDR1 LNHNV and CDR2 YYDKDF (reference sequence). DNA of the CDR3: TGTGCCACCAGCAGAGGGACAGGGGACCAAGAGACCCAGTACTTC. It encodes CATSRGTGDQETQYF.

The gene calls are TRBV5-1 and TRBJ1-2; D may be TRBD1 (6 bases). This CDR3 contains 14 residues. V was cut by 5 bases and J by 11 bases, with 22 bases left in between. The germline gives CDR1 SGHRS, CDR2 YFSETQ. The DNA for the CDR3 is TGCGCCAGCAGTACGGCAGGGGCCTCGGTGGCGTACACCTTC. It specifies CASSTAGASVAYTF.

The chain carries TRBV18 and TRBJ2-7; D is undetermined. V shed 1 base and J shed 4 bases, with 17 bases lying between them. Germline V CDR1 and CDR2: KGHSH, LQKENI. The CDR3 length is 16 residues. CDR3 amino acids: CASSPQDVSVLYEQYF. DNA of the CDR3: TGTGCCAGCTCACCACAGGACGTCTCTGTACTTTACGAGCAGTACTTC.

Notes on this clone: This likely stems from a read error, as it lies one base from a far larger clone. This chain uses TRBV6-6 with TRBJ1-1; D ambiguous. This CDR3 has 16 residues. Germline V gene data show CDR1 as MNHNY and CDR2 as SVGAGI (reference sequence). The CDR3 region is CAGSYSGGGPNTEAFF. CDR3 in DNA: TGTGCCGGCAGTTACTCGGGCGGAGGACCGAACACTGAAGCTTTCTTT.

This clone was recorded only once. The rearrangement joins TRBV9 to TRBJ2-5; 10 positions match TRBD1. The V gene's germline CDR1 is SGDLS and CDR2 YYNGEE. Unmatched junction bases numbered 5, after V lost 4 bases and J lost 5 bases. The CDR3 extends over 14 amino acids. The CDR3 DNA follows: TGTGCCAGCAGCCCCGGGACAGGGGCTGAGACCCAGTACTTC. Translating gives CASSPGTGAETQYF.

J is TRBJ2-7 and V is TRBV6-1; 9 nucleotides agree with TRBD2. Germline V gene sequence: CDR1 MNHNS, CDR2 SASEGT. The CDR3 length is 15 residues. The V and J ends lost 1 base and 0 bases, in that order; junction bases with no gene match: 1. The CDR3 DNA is TGTGCCAGCAGTGAAGGGACTAGCGTCTCCTACGAGCAGTACTTC. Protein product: CASSEGTSVSYEQYF.

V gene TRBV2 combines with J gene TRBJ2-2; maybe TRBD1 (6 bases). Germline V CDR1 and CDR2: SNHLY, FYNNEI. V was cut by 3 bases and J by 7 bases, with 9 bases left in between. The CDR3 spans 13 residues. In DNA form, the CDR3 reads TGTGCCAGCAGTGACCACAGGGTCGGGGAGCTGTTTTTT. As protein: CASSDHRVGELFF.

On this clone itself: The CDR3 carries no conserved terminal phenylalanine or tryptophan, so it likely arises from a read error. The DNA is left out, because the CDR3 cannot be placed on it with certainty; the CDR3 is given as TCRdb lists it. CDR3 in amino acids: CASGQEAPA. The chain uses TRBV28 and TRBJ1-1; TRBD1, the D gene given by the table, was not confirmed from the DNA. The CDR3 numbers 9 amino acids, ends counted. Germline V gene data show CDR1 as MDHEN and CDR2 as SYDVKM.

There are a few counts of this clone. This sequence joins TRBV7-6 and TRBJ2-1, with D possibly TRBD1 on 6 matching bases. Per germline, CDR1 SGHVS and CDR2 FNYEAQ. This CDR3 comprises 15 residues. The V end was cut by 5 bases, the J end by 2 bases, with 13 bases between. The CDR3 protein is CASSKTGTTYNEQFF. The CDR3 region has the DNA TGTGCCAGCAGCAAGACCGGGACAACCTACAATGAGCAGTTCTTC.

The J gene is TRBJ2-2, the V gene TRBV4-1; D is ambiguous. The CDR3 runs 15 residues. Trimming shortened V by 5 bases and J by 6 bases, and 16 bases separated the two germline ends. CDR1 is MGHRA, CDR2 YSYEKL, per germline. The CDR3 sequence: CASSSEPSGPGELFF. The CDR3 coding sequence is TGCGCCAGCAGCTCCGAGCCGTCGGGCCCCGGGGAGCTGTTTTTT.

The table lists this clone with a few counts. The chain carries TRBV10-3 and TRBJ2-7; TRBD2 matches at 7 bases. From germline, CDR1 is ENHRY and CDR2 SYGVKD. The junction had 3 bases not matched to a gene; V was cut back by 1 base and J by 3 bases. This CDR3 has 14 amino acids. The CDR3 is CAISEWREFYEQYF. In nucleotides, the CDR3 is TGTGCCATCAGTGAGTGGCGGGAGTTCTACGAGCAGTACTTC.

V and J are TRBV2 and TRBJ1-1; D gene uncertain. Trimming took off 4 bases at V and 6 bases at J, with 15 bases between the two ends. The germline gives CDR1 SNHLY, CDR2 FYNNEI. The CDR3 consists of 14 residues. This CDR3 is CASSVNGRTSEAFF. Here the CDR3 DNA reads TGTGCCAGCAGTGTCAACGGCAGGACCTCTGAAGCTTTCTTT.

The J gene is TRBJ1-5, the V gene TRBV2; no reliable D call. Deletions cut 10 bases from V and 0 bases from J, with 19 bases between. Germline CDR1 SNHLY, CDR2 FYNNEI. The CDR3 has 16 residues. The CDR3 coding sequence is TGTGCCACCTCGGGGATCCCAGTGAATAGCAATCAGCCCCAGCATTTT. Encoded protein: CATSGIPVNSNQPQHF.

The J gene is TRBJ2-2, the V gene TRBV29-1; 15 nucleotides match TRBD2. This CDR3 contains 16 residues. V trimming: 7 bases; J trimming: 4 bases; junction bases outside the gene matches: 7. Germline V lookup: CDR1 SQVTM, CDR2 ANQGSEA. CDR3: CSGQGGLAGGTGELFF. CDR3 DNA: TGCAGCGGCCAGGGGGGACTAGCGGGAGGCACCGGGGAGCTGTTTTTT.

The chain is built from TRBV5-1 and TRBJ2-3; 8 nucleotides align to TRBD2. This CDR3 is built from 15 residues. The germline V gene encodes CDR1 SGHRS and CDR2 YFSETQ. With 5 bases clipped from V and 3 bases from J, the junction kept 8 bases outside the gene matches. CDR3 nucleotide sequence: TGCGCCAGCAGGGTTCCAGCGGGAGAGACAGATACGCAGTATTTT. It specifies CASRVPAGETDTQYF.

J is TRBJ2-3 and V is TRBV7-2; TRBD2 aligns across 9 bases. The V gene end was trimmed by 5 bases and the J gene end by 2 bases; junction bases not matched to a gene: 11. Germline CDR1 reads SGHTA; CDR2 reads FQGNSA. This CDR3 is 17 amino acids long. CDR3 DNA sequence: TGTGCCAGCAGCGCACAGCCGGGACTAGCAGACACAGATACGCAGTATTTT. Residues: CASSAQPGLADTDTQYF.

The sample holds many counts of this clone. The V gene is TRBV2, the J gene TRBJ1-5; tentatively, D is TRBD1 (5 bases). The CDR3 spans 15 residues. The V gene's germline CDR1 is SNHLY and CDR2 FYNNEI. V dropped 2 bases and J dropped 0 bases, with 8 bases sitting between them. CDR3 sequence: CASSEQGDSNQPQHF. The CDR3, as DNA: TGTGCCAGCAGTGAACAGGGCGATAGCAATCAGCCCCAGCATTTT.

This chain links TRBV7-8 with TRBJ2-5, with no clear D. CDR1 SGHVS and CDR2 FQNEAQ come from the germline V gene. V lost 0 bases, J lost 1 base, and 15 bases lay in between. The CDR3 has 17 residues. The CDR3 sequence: CASSLARQSTFQETQYF. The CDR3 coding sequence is TGTGCCAGCAGCTTAGCGCGGCAGTCCACCTTCCAAGAGACCCAGTACTTC.

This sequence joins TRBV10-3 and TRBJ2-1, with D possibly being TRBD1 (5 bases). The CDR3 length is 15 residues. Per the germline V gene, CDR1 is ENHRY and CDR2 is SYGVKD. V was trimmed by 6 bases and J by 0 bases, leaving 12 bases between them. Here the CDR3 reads CAIRPDRSSYNEQFF. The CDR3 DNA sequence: TGTGCCATCAGACCCGACAGAAGCTCCTACAATGAGCAGTTCTTC.

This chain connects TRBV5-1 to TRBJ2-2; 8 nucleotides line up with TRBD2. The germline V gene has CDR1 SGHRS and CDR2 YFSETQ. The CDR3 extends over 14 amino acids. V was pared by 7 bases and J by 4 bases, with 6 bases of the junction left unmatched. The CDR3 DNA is TGCGCCAGCCGGGAGGGGTCGAGCACCGGGGAGCTGTTTTTT. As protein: CASREGSSTGELFF.